Below are 9 T cell receptor beta chains sequenced from a single sample in a study of T and B cells in COVID-19 patients. BIOMED2 TRB-A/B primer pools were used in multiplex TRB PCR. Each CDR3 protein gets one entry after TCRdb re-called the multiplex PCR reads with MiXCR. In the table there are more than 20,000 distinct CDR3 sequences, about 33% of which are singletons. From blood, roughly 220-550 ng of genomic DNA served as TRB template. The sequenced sample was blood. These receptor sequences come from a human donor who had recovered from COVID-19.

The chain joins TRBV27 to TRBJ1-2; 8 nucleotides align to TRBD1. After removal of 1 base from V and 8 bases from J, the junction contained 6 bases not matched to a gene. In germline, CDR1 is MNHEY, CDR2 SMNVEV (reference sequence). The length of the CDR3 is 14 residues. The CDR3 reads CASSLWQGAPGYTF. CDR3 nucleotides: TGTGCCAGCAGTTTATGGCAGGGGGCGCCCGGCTACACCTTC.

This clonotype was seen a handful of times. The chain joins TRBV12-3 or TRBV12-4 to TRBJ2-6; D ambiguous. The V gene lost 6 bases and the J gene lost 0 bases, with 9 bases spanning the gap. CDR3 length: 15 residues. CDR3 sequence reads: CASRTSSSGANVLTF. CDR3 DNA sequence: TGTGCCAGCAGAACTTCCAGCTCTGGGGCCAACGTCCTGACTTTC.

This clonotype was detected only a few times. The CDR3 DNA is TGTGCCAGCAGGAATCCTGGCGGTGGAACCTACGAGCAGTACTTC. Encoded protein: CASRNPGGGTYEQYF. The V gene is TRBV27, the J gene TRBJ2-7; D not certain. The CDR3 extends over 15 amino acids. Germline-derived CDR1 and CDR2 are MNHEY and SMNVEV (reference sequence). Trimming pared 6 bases from V and 2 bases from J, leaving 17 bases between.

This clonotype was found a few times. This chain links TRBV6-5 with TRBJ1-1; D is ambiguous. In germline, CDR1 is MNHEY, CDR2 SVGAGI. Trimming took 11 bases from V and 5 from J, leaving 18 bases between them. The CDR3 spans 13 residues. The CDR3 sequence is CASWNTVGTEAFF. The CDR3 DNA is TGTGCCTCATGGAACACTGTCGGTACTGAAGCTTTCTTT.

V is TRBV30 and J is TRBJ2-1; 11 nucleotides line up with TRBD2. Germline V gene data show CDR1 as GTSNPN and CDR2 as SVGIG (reference sequence). The CDR3 extends over 15 amino acids. J was trimmed by 4 bases and V by 2 bases; bases with no gene match: 4. In DNA form, the CDR3 reads TGTGCCTGGAGTTACGGACTAGCGGGTTACAATGAGCAGTTCTTC. It translates to CAWSYGLAGYNEQFF.

Concerning this clonotype: The junction differs from germline at one of its ends, possibly a read error. The rearrangement uses TRBV4-3 and TRBJ2-3; D possibly corresponds to TRBD1 (7 bases). The CDR3 is 16 residues long. Germline loops: CDR1 LGHNA, CDR2 YSLEER. CDR3 nucleotide sequence: TGTGCCAGCAGCCCGCGACAGGGCGGGACGACAGATACGCAGTATTTT. The encoded protein is CASSPRQGGTTDTQYF.

This clonotype was seen more than once but under ten times. The gene calls are TRBV5-5 and TRBJ2-7; D unresolved. Germline CDR1 SGHKS, CDR2 YYEKEE (reference sequence). Trimming left V 4 bases short and J 3 bases short, with 17 bases between. The CDR3 totals 15 residues. This CDR3 reads CASSPGVGSGYEQYF. CDR3 bases: TGTGCCAGCAGCCCCGGCGTAGGGTCGGGCTACGAGCAGTACTTC.

The chain carries TRBV7-3 and TRBJ2-1, with D perhaps TRBD2 (5 bases). The length of the CDR3 is 17 residues. CDR1 is SGHTA, CDR2 FQGTGA, per germline. V was shortened by 1 base and J by 0 bases, with 13 bases between the two germline ends. Here the CDR3 reads CASSLSRTAGSYNEQFF. CDR3 DNA sequence: TGTGCCAGCAGCTTAAGTCGTACGGCGGGCTCCTACAATGAGCAGTTCTTC.

Only a few counts were recorded for this clonotype. The junction and the germline gene differ at one end; a read error may be behind it. This chain connects TRBV12-3 or TRBV12-4 to TRBJ1-3; 8 nucleotides agree with TRBD1. This CDR3 spans 16 amino acids. For the CDR3, the DNA is TGTGCCAGCAGTGTAGCCACAGGGGGCTCTGGAAACACCATATATTTT. This codes for CASSVATGGSGNTIYF.